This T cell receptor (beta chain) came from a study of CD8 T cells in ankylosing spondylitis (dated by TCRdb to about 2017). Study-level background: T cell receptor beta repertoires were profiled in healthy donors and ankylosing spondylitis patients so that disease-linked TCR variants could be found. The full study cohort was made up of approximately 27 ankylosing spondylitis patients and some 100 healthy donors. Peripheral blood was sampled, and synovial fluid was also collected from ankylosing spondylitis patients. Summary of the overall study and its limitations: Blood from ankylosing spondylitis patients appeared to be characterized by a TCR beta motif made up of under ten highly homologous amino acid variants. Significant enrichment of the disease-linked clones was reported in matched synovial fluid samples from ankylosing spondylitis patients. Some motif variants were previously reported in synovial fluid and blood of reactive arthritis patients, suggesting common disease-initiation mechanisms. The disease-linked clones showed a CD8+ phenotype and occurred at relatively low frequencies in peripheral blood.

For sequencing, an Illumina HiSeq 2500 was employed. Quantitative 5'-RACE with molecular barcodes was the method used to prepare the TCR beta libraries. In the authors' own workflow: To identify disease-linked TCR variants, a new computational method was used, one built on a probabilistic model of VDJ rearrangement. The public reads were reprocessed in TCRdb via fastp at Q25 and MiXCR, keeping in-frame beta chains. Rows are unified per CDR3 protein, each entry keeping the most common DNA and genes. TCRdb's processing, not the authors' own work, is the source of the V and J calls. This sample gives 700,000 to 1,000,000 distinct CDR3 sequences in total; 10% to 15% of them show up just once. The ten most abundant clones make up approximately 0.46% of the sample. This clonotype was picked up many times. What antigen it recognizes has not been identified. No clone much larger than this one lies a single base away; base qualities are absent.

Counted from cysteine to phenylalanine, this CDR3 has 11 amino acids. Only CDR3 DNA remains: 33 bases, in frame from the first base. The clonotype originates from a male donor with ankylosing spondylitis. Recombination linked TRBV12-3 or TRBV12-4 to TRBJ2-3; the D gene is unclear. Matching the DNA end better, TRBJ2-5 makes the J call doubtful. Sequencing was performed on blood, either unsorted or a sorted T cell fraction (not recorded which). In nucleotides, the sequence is TGTGCCAGCAGTTTTAGAGGGACCCAGTACTTC. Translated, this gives CASSFRGTQYF.